The clone carrying this TCR beta chain has just one count. As yet, its antigen is unknown. Healthy bone marrow donors made up the donor group. The V gene lost 3 bases and the J gene lost 1 base, with 7 bases spanning the gap. Germline V CDR1 and CDR2: MDHEN, SYDVKM. This CDR3 has 14 residues. PCR used 60 Vbeta primers and 13 Jbeta primers. The protocol was immunoSEQ multiplex PCR, while the TCRdb copy is restricted to in-frame clones and leaves out a portion. The sample includes about 140,000 clones, approximately 82% of them seen just once. These data come from a study of cytomegalovirus exposure and HLA in healthy donors. Study at large: Within an early data release were around 87 million unique TCRs drawn from HLA-typed donors.

Study-wide results and caveats: Most subjects' HLA-A and HLA-B alleles were reportedly predicted from TCR beta sequences.

This TCR derives from a man aged 25-45 years in good health and CMV-seropositive. Input material: PBMCs. This chain links TRBV28 with TRBJ1-5; D call uncertain. Written as DNA, the CDR3 is TGTGCCAGCAGTTTCGGAGGGAGCAATCAGCCCCAGCATTTT. Its protein product is CASSFGGSNQPQHF.